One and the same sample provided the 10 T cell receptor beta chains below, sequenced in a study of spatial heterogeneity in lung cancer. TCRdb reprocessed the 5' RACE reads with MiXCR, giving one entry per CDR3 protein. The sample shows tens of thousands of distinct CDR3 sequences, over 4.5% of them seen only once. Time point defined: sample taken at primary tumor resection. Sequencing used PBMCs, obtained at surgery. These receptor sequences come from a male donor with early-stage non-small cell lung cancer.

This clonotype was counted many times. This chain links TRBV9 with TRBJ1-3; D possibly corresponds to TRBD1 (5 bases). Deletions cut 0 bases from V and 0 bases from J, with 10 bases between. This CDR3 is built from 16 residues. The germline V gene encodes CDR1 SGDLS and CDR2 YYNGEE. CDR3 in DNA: TGTGCCAGCAGCGTAGACCCCCAGGGCTCTGGAAACACCATATATTTT. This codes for CASSVDPQGSGNTIYF.

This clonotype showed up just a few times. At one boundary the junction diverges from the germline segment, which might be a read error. CDR3 bases: TGTGTCAGCCGGGACAGTGGATACGAGCAGTACTTC. This gives the protein CVSRDSGYEQYF. The chain combines TRBV6-5 with TRBJ2-7; 7 nucleotides line up with TRBD1. Germline V gene data show CDR1 as MNHEY and CDR2 as SVGAGI. The CDR3 totals 12 residues.

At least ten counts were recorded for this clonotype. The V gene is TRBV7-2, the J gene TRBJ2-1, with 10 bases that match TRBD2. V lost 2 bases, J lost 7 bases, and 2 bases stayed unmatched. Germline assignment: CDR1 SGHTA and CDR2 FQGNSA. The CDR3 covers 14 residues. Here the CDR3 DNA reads TGTGCCAGCAGCTTAAGCGGGAGGGCTAATGAGCAGTTCTTC. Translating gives CASSLSGRANEQFF.

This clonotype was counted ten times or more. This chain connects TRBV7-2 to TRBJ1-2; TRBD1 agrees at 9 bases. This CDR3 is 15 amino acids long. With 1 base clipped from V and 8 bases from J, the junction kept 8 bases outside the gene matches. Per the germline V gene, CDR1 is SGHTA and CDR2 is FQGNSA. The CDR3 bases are TGTGCCAGCAGCTTAGGACTAGGGGACAGGGCCGGCTACACCTTC. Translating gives CASSLGLGDRAGYTF. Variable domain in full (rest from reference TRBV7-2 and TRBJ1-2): GAGVSQSPSNKVTEKGKDVELRCDPISGHTALYWYRQSLGQGLEFLIYFQGNSAPDKSGLPSDRFSAERTGGSVSTLTIQRTQQEDSAVYLCASSLGLGDRAGYTFGSGTRLTVV.

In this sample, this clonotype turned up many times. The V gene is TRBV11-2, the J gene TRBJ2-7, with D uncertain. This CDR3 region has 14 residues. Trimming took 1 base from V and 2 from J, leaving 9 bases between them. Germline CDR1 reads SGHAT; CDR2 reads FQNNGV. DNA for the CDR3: TGTGCCAGCAGCTTAGGTCCGGGTACCTACGAGCAGTACTTC. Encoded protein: CASSLGPGTYEQYF. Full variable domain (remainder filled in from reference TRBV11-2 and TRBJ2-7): EAGVAQSPRYKIIEKRQSVAFWCNPISGHATLYWYQQILGQGPKLLIQFQNNGVVDDSQLPKDRFSAERLKGVDSTLKIQPAKLEDSAVYLCASSLGPGTYEQYFGPGTRLTVT.

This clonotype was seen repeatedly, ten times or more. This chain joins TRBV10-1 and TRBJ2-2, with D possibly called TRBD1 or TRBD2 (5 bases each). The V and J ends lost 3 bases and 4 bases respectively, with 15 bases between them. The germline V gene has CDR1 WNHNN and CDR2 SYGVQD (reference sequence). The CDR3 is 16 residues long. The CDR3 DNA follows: TGCGCCAGCAGTGAAAGGGACCCCTCGGGCACCGGGGAGCTGTTTTTT. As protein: CASSERDPSGTGELFF.

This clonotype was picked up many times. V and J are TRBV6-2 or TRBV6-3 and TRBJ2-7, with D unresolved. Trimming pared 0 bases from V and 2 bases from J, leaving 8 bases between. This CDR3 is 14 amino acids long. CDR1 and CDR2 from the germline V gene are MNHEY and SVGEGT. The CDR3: CASSYSTKPYEQYF. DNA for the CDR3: TGTGCCAGCAGTTACTCAACTAAGCCCTACGAGCAGTACTTC.

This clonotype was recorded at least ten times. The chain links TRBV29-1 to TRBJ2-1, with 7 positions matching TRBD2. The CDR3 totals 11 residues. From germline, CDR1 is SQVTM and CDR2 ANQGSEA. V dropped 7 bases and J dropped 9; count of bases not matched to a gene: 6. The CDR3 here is CSGGRGTEQFF. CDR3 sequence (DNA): TGCAGCGGGGGGAGGGGTACTGAGCAGTTCTTC.

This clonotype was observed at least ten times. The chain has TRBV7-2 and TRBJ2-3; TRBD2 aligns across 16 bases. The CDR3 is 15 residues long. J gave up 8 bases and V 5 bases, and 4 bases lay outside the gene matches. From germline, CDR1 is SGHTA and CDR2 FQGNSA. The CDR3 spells CASSPGLAGGGTQYF. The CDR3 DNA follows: TGTGCCAGCAGCCCGGGACTAGCGGGAGGGGGTACGCAGTATTTT.

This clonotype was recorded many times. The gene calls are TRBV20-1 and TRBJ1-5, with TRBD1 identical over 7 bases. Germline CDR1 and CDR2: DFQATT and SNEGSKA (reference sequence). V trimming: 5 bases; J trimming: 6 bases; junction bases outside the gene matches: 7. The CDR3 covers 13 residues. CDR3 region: CSALRQGGQPQHF. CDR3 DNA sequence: TGCAGTGCTCTTCGACAGGGTGGTCAGCCCCAGCATTTT.